These 4 T cell receptor beta chains came from one sample sequenced in a study of monozygotic twins with inflammatory bowel disease. TCRdb re-called the 5' RACE reads; one entry per CDR3 protein, DNA not given. Its table lists some 400,000 distinct CDR3 sequences. The sequencing input was blood. Receptors originate from a human donor with ulcerative colitis or Crohn's disease, or a healthy co-twin of an affected twin (not recorded which).

This chain links TRBV19 with TRBJ1-1. The length of the CDR3 is 13 residues. Germline-derived CDR1 and CDR2 are LNHDA and SQIVND (reference sequence). CDR3 sequence: CASSIAGRTEAFF. The full variable domain, rest sourced from reference TRBV19 and TRBJ1-1, is DGGITQSPKYLFRKEGQNVTLSCEQNLNHDAMYWYRQDPGQGLRLIYYSQIVNDFQKGDIAEGYSVSREKKESFPLTVTSAQKNPTAFYLCASSIAGRTEAFFGQGTRLTVV.

V usage is TRBV7-9 and J usage is TRBJ2-2; TCRdb reports TRBD2, a call that lacks DNA to check it against. The germline gives CDR1 SEHNR, CDR2 FQNEAQ (reference sequence). The CDR3 sequence is 17 residues long. Here the CDR3 reads CASSFYSGSLLAGELFF.

J is TRBJ2-3 and V is TRBV9; TCRdb's D gene call, TRBD2, goes unchecked for lack of DNA. The CDR3 has 16 residues. The germline V gene has CDR1 SGDLS and CDR2 YYNGEE. CDR3 region: CASSAGTRGSTDTQYF. Full variable domain (remainder filled in from reference TRBV9 and TRBJ2-3): DSGVTQTPKHLITATGQRVTLRCSPRSGDLSVYWYQQSLDQGLQFLIQYYNGEERAKGNILERFSAQQFPDLHSELNLSSLELGDSALYFCASSAGTRGSTDTQYFGPGTRLTVL.

The rearrangement links TRBV25-1 to TRBJ2-3; TCRdb returns TRBD1, unconfirmable since there is no DNA. Looked up from germline, CDR1 is MGHDK and CDR2 is SYGVNS. This CDR3 contains 15 residues. This CDR3 is CASRLQGRHTDTQYF.